This T cell receptor beta chain was obtained from a study of T cell changes during pregnancy in multiple sclerosis. CDR3 length: 14 residues. Germline loops: CDR1 LNHDA, CDR2 SQIVND (reference sequence). The ends were cut back, 1 base at V and 3 bases at J, with 10 bases in the middle. Clones were read by immunoSEQ multiplex PCR, and TCRdb kept only the in-frame ones, dropping some. The table includes about 73,000 clones, roughly 92% detected once. The sequence derives from a female donor in good health, enrolled as a control in a pregnancy study. The chain carries TRBV19 and TRBJ2-7; D is uncertain. The material was peripheral blood, obtained in the third trimester of pregnancy. In DNA, the CDR3 is TGTGCCAGTAGTATAGTCGTGTCCGTCTACGAGCAGTACTTC. It codes for CASSIVVSVYEQYF.